A single sample is the source of the 22 T cell receptor beta chains below, sequenced in a study of Ad26.COV2.S vaccination and SARS-CoV-2 variants. The protocol was immunoSEQ multiplex PCR, while the TCRdb copy is restricted to in-frame clones and leaves out a portion. The data contain some 290,000 clones, around four fifths of them singletons. Specified treatment: approximately 18 received Ad26.COV2.S at low or high dose, single or two shots; several received placebo; per-sample allocation not given. The samples were gathered on day 63 after the first injection of vaccine or placebo. This material consisted of peripheral blood, taken in a trial of Ad26.COV2.S vaccine versus placebo. The receptors shown here come from a person aged 18-60 years who received the Ad26.COV2.S COVID-19 vaccine or a placebo.

The chain recombines TRBV7-2 with TRBJ1-6; 7 bases map to TRBD1. V shed 3 bases and J 10 bases; nucleotides not matched to a gene: 3. The CDR3 is 13 amino acids. In germline, CDR1 is SGHTA, CDR2 FQGNSA. The CDR3 region is CASSLTGTSPLHF. The CDR3 nucleotides read TGTGCCAGCAGCTTGACAGGGACCTCACCCCTCCACTTT.

The chain's CDR3 is CASRTTGWNSPLHF. The CDR3 DNA reads TGTGCCAGCAGGACGACAGGGTGGAATTCACCCCTCCACTTT. The chain carries TRBV5-6 and TRBJ1-6, with TRBD1 matching 7 bases. The V segment lost 5 bases and the J segment 7 bases; nucleotides outside the gene matches: 6. CDR1 is SGHDT and CDR2 is YYEEEE in the germline V gene. The CDR3 sequence is 14 residues long.

The CDR3, as DNA: TGTGCCAGCAGCGACGGACAGCTAAGCAATCAGCCCCAGCATTTT. It is translated as CASSDGQLSNQPQHF. The gene calls are TRBV4-2 and TRBJ1-5; D possibly corresponds to TRBD1 (6 bases). This CDR3 is built from 15 residues. Germline lookup yields CDR1 LGHNA and CDR2 YNFKEQ. V lost 5 bases and J 1 base, leaving 12 bases between the germline ends.

The chain recombines TRBV5-1 with TRBJ1-5; 12 bases match TRBD1. CDR3 length: 15 amino acids. Germline CDR1 SGHRS, CDR2 YFSETQ. Unmatched junction bases numbered 4, after V lost 4 bases and J lost 5 bases. DNA for the CDR3: TGCGCCAGCAGCAGTGGGACAGGGGGCCATCAGCCCCAGCATTTT. Its translation: CASSSGTGGHQPQHF.

The sample holds a few counts of this clone. V gene TRBV6-1 combines with J gene TRBJ1-3, with D hard to call. CDR3 length: 15 amino acids. In germline, CDR1 is MNHNS, CDR2 SASEGT. V lost 1 base and J 0 bases, leaving 7 bases between the germline ends. The CDR3 region has the DNA TGTGCCAGCAGTGAAGGACATTACTCTGGAAACACCATATATTTT. It yields the protein CASSEGHYSGNTIYF.

As DNA, the CDR3 is TGCGCCAGCAGAGGGACGGAGGAGACTGAAGCTTTCTTT. Translating gives CASRGTEETEAFF. This rearrangement joins TRBV5-1 to TRBJ1-1, with D perhaps TRBD1 (5 bases). The V end was cut by 5 bases, the J end by 5 bases, with 13 bases between. The CDR3 is made up of 13 amino acids. Looked up from germline, CDR1 is SGHRS and CDR2 is YFSETQ.

This sequence joins TRBV19 and TRBJ2-1, with TRBD1 matching over 11 bases. With 7 bases clipped from V and 3 bases from J, the junction kept 5 bases outside the gene matches. Per the germline V gene, CDR1 is LNHDA and CDR2 is SQIVND (reference sequence). The CDR3 consists of 15 residues. The CDR3 region is CASTLGTGGYNEQFF. Written as DNA, the CDR3 is TGTGCCAGTACCCTAGGGACAGGGGGCTACAATGAGCAGTTCTTC.

The rearrangement uses TRBV6-6 and TRBJ2-1; 9 bases are a match to TRBD2. The CDR3 extends over 15 amino acids. V shed 5 bases, J shed 4 bases, and the junction held 6 bases outside the gene matches. CDR1 and CDR2 (germline): MNHNY, SVGAGI (reference sequence). CDR3 residues: CASSRSGGIYNEQFF. Here the CDR3 DNA reads TGTGCCAGCAGTCGTAGCGGGGGAATATACAATGAGCAGTTCTTC.

This clone was counted a few times. This sample also contains other DNA sequences that code for the same CDR3. The V and J genes are TRBV5-6 and TRBJ2-7; no clear D. The ends were cut back, 3 bases at V and 1 base at J, with 2 bases in the middle. CDR3 length: 11 residues. Germline CDR1 SGHDT, CDR2 YYEEEE. In DNA, the CDR3 is TGTGCCAGCAGCTCTTCCTACGAGCAGTACTTC. Protein product: CASSSSYEQYF. Together with reference TRBV5-6 and TRBJ2-7, the CDR3 gives the full variable domain: DAGVTQSPTHLIKTRGQQVTLRCSPKSGHDTVSWYQQALGQGPQFIFQYYEEEERQRGNFPDRFSGHQFPNYSSELNVNALLLGDSALYLCASSSSYEQYFGPGTRLTVT.

Details on this clone: Other DNA variants within this sample encode the same CDR3. The CDR3 loop is CASSLDRNTGELFF. DNA of the CDR3: TGCGCCAGCAGCTTAGACAGGAACACCGGGGAGCTGTTTTTT. V usage is TRBV5-1 and J usage is TRBJ2-2; TRBD1 is a possible D gene (5 bases). V lost 2 bases and J 1 base, leaving 6 bases between the germline ends. The V gene's germline CDR1 is SGHRS and CDR2 YFSETQ. The CDR3 is made up of 14 amino acids.

The chain recombines TRBV9 with TRBJ1-1; D unclear. The V and J ends lost 3 bases and 5 bases respectively, with 11 bases between them. The CDR3 is 13 residues long. Germline lookup yields CDR1 SGDLS and CDR2 YYNGEE. The CDR3 DNA is TGTGCCAGCAGCGCTGCTTTGGGGACTGAAGCTTTCTTT. Translation gives CASSAALGTEAFF.

V usage is TRBV5-1 and J usage is TRBJ1-1, with D possibly being TRBD1 (6 bases). Germline CDR1 and CDR2: SGHRS and YFSETQ. The CDR3 contains 14 residues. V gave up 4 bases and J gave up 3 bases, with 13 bases separating them. The CDR3 bases are TGCGCCAGCAGCGTAATGGGGGCGGACACTGAAGCTTTCTTT. Translating it yields CASSVMGADTEAFF.

This clone was seen a single time. The J gene is TRBJ1-4, the V gene TRBV27; D is unresolved. Trimming took 3 bases from V and 4 from J, leaving 12 bases between them. The CDR3 covers 15 residues. Germline CDR1 is MNHEY and CDR2 is SMNVEV (reference sequence). CDR3: CASSLKGLINEKLFF. The CDR3 bases are TGTGCCAGCAGTTTGAAAGGACTGATTAATGAAAAACTGTTTTTT.

The rearrangement joins TRBV25-1 to TRBJ1-1; D gene unclear. This CDR3 region has 12 residues. Germline V gene data show CDR1 as MGHDK and CDR2 as SYGVNS. Trimming cost V 7 bases and J 1 base, with 7 bases left between them. The CDR3 here is CASMAPNTEAFF. In DNA form, the CDR3 reads TGTGCCAGCATGGCACCGAACACTGAAGCTTTCTTT.

The V and J genes are TRBV24-1 and TRBJ1-1, with D possibly matching TRBD1 (5 bases). This CDR3 is built from 13 residues. Between the trimmed V and J ends, which lost 6 bases and 1 base, there was a span of 8 bases. CDR1 KGHDR and CDR2 SFDVKD come from the germline V gene. The CDR3, as DNA: TGTGCCACCAGTCAAGGGGCGAACACTGAAGCTTTCTTT. This encodes CATSQGANTEAFF.

This clone was detected only once. The V and J genes are TRBV12-5 and TRBJ2-7; D uncertain. The CDR3 extends over 16 amino acids. Trimming removed 0 bases from V and 5 bases from J, with 17 bases in between. CDR1 and CDR2 from the germline V gene are LGHNT and FRNRAP. The CDR3 protein is CASGLVTSTLPHEQYF. DNA of the CDR3: TGTGCTAGTGGTTTGGTTACCTCGACCCTCCCCCACGAGCAGTACTTC. Together with reference TRBV12-5 and TRBJ2-7, the CDR3 gives the full variable domain: DARVTQTPRHKVTEMGQEVTMRCQPILGHNTVFWYRQTMMQGLELLAYFRNRAPLDDSGMPKDRFSAEMPDATLATLKIQPSEPRDSAVYFCASGLVTSTLPHEQYFGPGTRLTVT.

The CDR3 DNA is TGTGCCAGCAGCCTACTCGGGACAGCTCTGTTCTTC. This encodes CASSLLGTALFF. This chain joins TRBV27 and TRBJ2-1; 7 bases are shared with TRBD1. V was pared by 6 bases and J by 15 bases, with 11 bases of the junction left unmatched. The CDR3 length is 12 residues. Per the germline V gene, CDR1 is MNHEY and CDR2 is SMNVEV (reference sequence).

The J gene is TRBJ2-5, the V gene TRBV19; 7 bases align to TRBD2. J gave up 5 bases and V 3 bases, and 6 bases lay outside the gene matches. The CDR3 loop spans 14 amino acids. Germline values: CDR1 LNHDA, CDR2 SQIVND (reference sequence). This CDR3 reads CASSITLLAETQYF. CDR3 bases: TGTGCCAGTAGTATTACCCTACTAGCGGAGACCCAGTACTTC.

This clone showed up just once. The chain employs TRBV7-3 and TRBJ2-7; possibly TRBD2 for D (6 bases). There are 14 residues in the CDR3. Trimming cost V 5 bases and J 0 bases, with 11 bases left between them. Looked up from germline, CDR1 is SGHTA and CDR2 is FQGTGA. The chain's CDR3 is CASSPGLSSYEQYF. CDR3 nucleotide sequence: TGTGCCAGCAGCCCGGGACTTAGCTCCTACGAGCAGTACTTC. The variable domain in full, with the rest retrieved from reference TRBV7-3 and TRBJ2-7, is GAGVSQTPSNKVTEKGKYVELRCDPISGHTALYWYRQSLGQGPEFLIYFQGTGAADDSGLPNDRFFAVRPEGSVSTLKIQRTERGDSAVYLCASSPGLSSYEQYFGPGTRLTVT.

V is TRBV18 and J is TRBJ1-2; TRBD1 aligns across 9 bases. This CDR3 contains 13 residues. CDR1 is KGHSH, CDR2 LQKENI, per germline. V shed 6 bases, J shed 3 bases, and the junction held 2 bases outside the gene matches. The CDR3 DNA reads TGTGCCAGCTCGCGGGACAGGGACTATGGCTACACCTTC. The encoded protein is CASSRDRDYGYTF.

This rearrangement joins TRBV19 to TRBJ2-7; TRBD1 agrees at 7 bases. The CDR3 is 13 amino acids. V shed 8 bases, J shed 3 bases, and the junction held 7 bases outside the gene matches. Looked up from germline, CDR1 is LNHDA and CDR2 is SQIVND (reference sequence). CDR3 region: CASVDRVFYEQYF. CDR3 DNA: TGTGCCAGTGTCGACAGGGTTTTCTACGAGCAGTACTTC.

The rearrangement joins TRBV7-8 to TRBJ1-1, with TRBD1 matching over 12 bases. V lost 1 base to trimming and J lost 10 bases; unmatched junction nucleotides: 7. Germline V gives CDR1 SGHVS, CDR2 FQNEAQ. This CDR3 region has 15 residues. CDR3 nucleotide sequence: TGTGCCAGCAGCTTAGGGGGACAGGGGGCATTTTTAGCTTTCTTT. This gives the protein CASSLGGQGAFLAFF.